What follows are 24 T cell receptor beta chains derived from one specimen sequenced in a study of blood T cell repertoires in COVID-19 (dated by TCRdb to the early 2020s). Libraries were made using the immunoSEQ multiplex PCR assay. TCRdb carries this immuneACCESS record with in-frame sequences only. Its versions omit some clonotypes, under half of them owing to an unresolved V gene in the studies checked, with the rest unexplained. Counted in this sample were 55,000 to 75,000 clones; approximately 79% of them appeared once. Roughly 3.7% of the sample rests with the top ten. Sequencing was carried out using peripheral blood. Receptors originate from a man aged 60 to 69 with acute or convalescent COVID-19.

J is TRBJ2-3 and V is TRBV9; tentatively, D is TRBD2 (5 bases). V lost 4 bases and J lost 4, with 16 bases in between. Looked up from germline, CDR1 is SGDLS and CDR2 is YYNGEE. CDR3 length equals 15 residues. Written as DNA, the CDR3 is TGTGCCAGCAGCATGCGAGGGATGGCCGCAGATACGCAGTATTTT. It specifies CASSMRGMAADTQYF.

The chain links TRBV28 to TRBJ1-1, with a possible D match to TRBD1 (5 bases). The V gene lost 4 bases and the J gene lost 2 bases, with 14 bases spanning the gap. There are 15 residues in the CDR3. CDR1 and CDR2 from the germline V gene are MDHEN and SYDVKM. CDR3 residues: CASSSPGHGNTEAFF. The CDR3 DNA is TGTGCCAGCAGTTCGCCAGGACACGGAAACACTGAAGCTTTCTTT.

The rearrangement links TRBV9 to TRBJ2-2; tentative D call: TRBD2 (6 bases). Looked up from germline, CDR1 is SGDLS and CDR2 is YYNGEE. V lost 3 bases to trimming and J lost 5 bases, with 14 bases between them. The CDR3 sequence is 15 residues long. This CDR3 reads CASSADYLVTGELFF. CDR3 DNA: TGTGCCAGCAGCGCGGACTATCTCGTGACCGGGGAGCTGTTTTTT.

The rearrangement joins TRBV7-9 to TRBJ1-1; D remains ambiguous. The CDR3 consists of 12 residues. Germline V gene data show CDR1 as SEHNR and CDR2 as FQNEAQ (reference sequence). V was pared by 5 bases and J by 10 bases, with 14 bases between. For the CDR3, the DNA is TGTGCCAGCAGCCCGGAGCCTGTAGGAGCTTTCTTT. Translation: CASSPEPVGAFF. Using reference TRBV7-9 and TRBJ1-1 for the parts outside the CDR3, the full variable domain is DTGVSQNPRHKITKRGQNVTFRCDPISEHNRLYWYRQTLGQGPEFLTYFQNEAQLEKSRLLSDRFSAERPKGSFSTLEIQRTEQGDSAMYLCASSPEPVGAFFGQGTRLTVV.

V usage is TRBV18 and J usage is TRBJ1-3; possibly TRBD1 for D (6 bases). The ends were cut back, 1 base at V and 0 bases at J, with 13 bases in the middle. The germline V gene has CDR1 KGHSH and CDR2 LQKENI. This CDR3 spans 17 amino acids. The CDR3 DNA reads TGTGCCAGCTCACCACGACAGGTGGGGAACTCTGGAAACACCATATATTTT. Its protein is CASSPRQVGNSGNTIYF.

The chain recombines TRBV6-5 with TRBJ1-4; D uncertain. This CDR3 is built from 15 residues. Trimming shortened V by 3 bases and J by 0 bases, and 8 bases separated the two germline ends. CDR1 is MNHEY and CDR2 is SVGAGI in the germline V gene. CDR3 in DNA: TGTGCCAGCAGTTATGAGCAGGCAACTAATGAAAAACTGTTTTTT. Translated: CASSYEQATNEKLFF.

The gene calls are TRBV27 and TRBJ2-7; the D gene is possibly TRBD2 (6 bases). Germline V gene data show CDR1 as MNHEY and CDR2 as SMNVEV (reference sequence). The CDR3 runs to 15 residues. Trimming took 5 bases from V and 1 from J, leaving 15 bases between them. The CDR3 loop reads CASSIRLGLSYEQYF. In DNA, the CDR3 is TGTGCCAGCAGTATCCGACTGGGACTGTCCTACGAGCAGTACTTC.

The rearrangement uses TRBV28 and TRBJ2-7; a possible D gene is TRBD1 (6 bases). The CDR3 has 14 residues. The germline V gene has CDR1 MDHEN and CDR2 SYDVKM. V was shortened by 7 bases and J by 2 bases, with 15 bases between the two germline ends. CDR3 in DNA: TGTGCCAGCACCTTGGGGACAACAACCTACGAGCAGTACTTC. Protein: CASTLGTTTYEQYF.

The V call is TRBV7-6, the J call TRBJ1-6, with no clear D. V shed 4 bases and J shed 8 bases, with 6 bases lying between them. Germline CDR1 is SGHVS and CDR2 is FNYEAQ. This CDR3 comprises 12 residues. As DNA, the CDR3 is TGTGCCAGCAGCTCGTACTATTCACCCCTCCACTTT. It codes for CASSSYYSPLHF. The full variable domain, its missing parts supplied by reference TRBV7-6 and TRBJ1-6, is GAGVSQSPRYKVTKRGQDVALRCDPISGHVSLYWYRQALGQGPEFLTYFNYEAQQDKSGLPNDRFSAERPEGSISTLTIQRTEQRDSAMYRCASSSYYSPLHFGNGTRLTVT.

The rearrangement uses TRBV24-1 and TRBJ1-5; possibly TRBD1 for D (5 bases). V shed 9 bases and J shed 0 bases, with 11 bases lying between them. Looked up from germline, CDR1 is KGHDR and CDR2 is SFDVKD. The CDR3 length is 14 residues. CDR3 coding DNA: TGTGCCACCTATCGACAGATTAGCAATCAGCCCCAGCATTTT. Amino acid sequence: CATYRQISNQPQHF.

This chain uses TRBV28 with TRBJ2-7; TRBD1 matches at 8 bases. With V trimmed by 1 base and J by 9 bases, 11 bases remained unmatched. This CDR3 is 15 amino acids long. Germline CDR1 is MDHEN and CDR2 is SYDVKM. CDR3 DNA: TGTGCCAGCAGTTTATATGCCCTCGGACAGGGAGGGCAGTACTTC. Protein: CASSLYALGQGGQYF.

The V call is TRBV29-1, the J call TRBJ2-7; D remains ambiguous. The CDR3 runs 13 residues. Germline V gene sequence: CDR1 SQVTM, CDR2 ANQGSEA. With 5 bases removed from V and 0 bases from J, the gap between germline ends came to 11 bases. The CDR3 DNA reads TGCAGCGTTTCGGTCGGTCCCTCCTACGAGCAGTACTTC. Its translation: CSVSVGPSYEQYF.

The chain is built from TRBV12-3 or TRBV12-4 and TRBJ2-1, with 10 bases lining up with TRBD2. V gave up 6 bases and J gave up 6 bases; unmatched junction bases: 2. The CDR3 spans 13 residues. CDR3 amino acids: CASRRLAGNEQFF. The CDR3 coding sequence is TGTGCCAGCAGACGACTAGCGGGCAATGAGCAGTTCTTC.

The chain couples TRBV7-2 to TRBJ2-1, with TRBD1 as a possible D gene (5 bases). Germline V gives CDR1 SGHTA, CDR2 FQGNSA. The CDR3 covers 13 residues. V lost 4 bases to trimming and J lost 8 bases, with 12 bases between them. The CDR3: CASSSVRGDEQFF. The CDR3 bases are TGTGCCAGCAGCTCCGTAAGGGGCGATGAGCAGTTCTTC.

The V call is TRBV9, the J call TRBJ2-6, with D possibly TRBD2 on 6 matching bases. V lost 0 bases and J 0 bases, leaving 10 bases between the germline ends. The CDR3 has 17 amino acids. Germline CDR1 SGDLS, CDR2 YYNGEE. CDR3 bases: TGTGCCAGCAGCGTAGGGGGAGGTGGCTCTGGGGCCAACGTCCTGACTTTC. Protein: CASSVGGGGSGANVLTF.

This clone was recorded once. The chain carries TRBV3-1 (or the pseudogene TRBV3-2) and TRBJ2-5; D might be TRBD1 (5 bases). Looked up from germline, CDR1 is LGHDT and CDR2 is YNNKEL (reference sequence). The CDR3 loop spans 12 amino acids. Trimming removed 6 bases at V and 2 bases at J, with 7 bases between. This CDR3 is CASSRQQETQYF. CDR3 nucleotides: TGTGCCAGCAGTCGACAGCAAGAGACCCAGTACTTC.

The genes are TRBV4-1 and TRBJ2-1, with TRBD2 matching over 11 bases. CDR3 length: 16 residues. The junction had 4 bases not matched to a gene; V was cut back by 0 bases and J by 6 bases. Germline CDR1 MGHRA, CDR2 YSYEKL. The CDR3 bases are TGCGCCAGCAGCCAAGATCAAGGACTAGCGGGCAATGAGCAGTTCTTC. Amino acids: CASSQDQGLAGNEQFF.

The V and J genes are TRBV6-5 and TRBJ2-3; tentative D call: TRBD2 (5 bases). This CDR3 region has 13 residues. Germline V gives CDR1 MNHEY, CDR2 SVGAGI. Trimming removed 7 bases from V and 3 bases from J, with 11 bases in between. The CDR3 DNA reads TGTGCCAGCAAGAGGGTGGGAACAGATACGCAGTATTTT. This gives the protein CASKRVGTDTQYF.

This clone was seen only a few times. The chain is built from TRBV7-9 and TRBJ1-2; 7 nucleotides line up with TRBD1. From germline, CDR1 is SEHNR and CDR2 FQNEAQ (reference sequence). The CDR3 spans 11 residues. The V segment lost 6 bases and the J segment 5 bases; nucleotides outside the gene matches: 0. CDR3 nucleotides: TGTGCCAGCAGACAGGGGTATGGCTACACCTTC. Its translation is CASRQGYGYTF.

The V gene is TRBV27, the J gene TRBJ2-1; TRBD2 matches 8 bases. V lost 3 bases and J lost 2; bases outside the gene matches: 6. The CDR3 is made up of 16 amino acids. Germline V gives CDR1 MNHEY, CDR2 SMNVEV (reference sequence). DNA of the CDR3: TGTGCCAGCAGTTTTATAAGGCGGGAGGCCTACAATGAGCAGTTCTTC. Its translation is CASSFIRREAYNEQFF.

The chain combines TRBV30 with TRBJ2-3; the D gene is possibly TRBD2 (5 bases). The germline V gene encodes CDR1 GTSNPN and CDR2 SVGIG (reference sequence). V was shortened by 0 bases and J by 0 bases, with 7 bases between the two germline ends. CDR3 length: 14 residues. This CDR3 reads CAWSVGGSTDTQYF. CDR3 nucleotides: TGTGCCTGGAGTGTAGGCGGGAGCACAGATACGCAGTATTTT.

The genes are TRBV14 and TRBJ2-1; TRBD1 is a possible D gene (6 bases). The V end lost 4 bases, the J end lost 7 bases, and 11 bases lay between the germline ends. The CDR3 loop spans 13 amino acids. CDR1 is SGHDN, CDR2 FVKESK, per germline. CDR3 protein: CASSLLTGNEQFF. In nucleotides, the CDR3 is TGTGCCAGCAGCCTCCTTACAGGGAATGAGCAGTTCTTC.

Concerning this clone: Other DNA sequences of this sample code for an identical CDR3. This chain uses TRBV5-1 with TRBJ2-1, with 9 bases matching TRBD2. From germline, CDR1 is SGHRS and CDR2 YFSETQ. The V gene end was trimmed by 2 bases and the J gene end by 2 bases; junction bases not matched to a gene: 5. The length of the CDR3 is 16 residues. Written as DNA, the CDR3 is TGCGCCAGCAGCTTTACGACTAGCGGAGCCTACAATGAGCAGTTCTTC. Its protein is CASSFTTSGAYNEQFF.

This clone was observed a single time. CDR3 amino acids: CASSLVGANVLTF. CDR3 nucleotides: TGTGCCAGCAGCTTAGTAGGGGCCAACGTCCTGACTTTC. V is TRBV7-3 and J is TRBJ2-6; no reliable D call. V was trimmed by 2 bases and J by 4 bases, leaving 3 bases between them. Germline values: CDR1 SGHTA, CDR2 FQGTGA. The CDR3 covers 13 residues.